The 27 T cell receptor beta chains below all came from one sample that was sequenced in a study of naive CD8 T cells in extremely preterm neonates. The data were produced by immunoSEQ multiplex PCR, yet TCRdb's version contains in-frame clones alone and is incomplete. The data hold over 6,500 clones, with 95% to 98% observed a single time. Sequenced material: naive CD8+ T cells from blood. Every receptor here comes from a human donor in good health.

The gene calls are TRBV18 and TRBJ2-1, with TRBD1 matching over 8 bases. The length of the CDR3 is 16 residues. Trimming at V came to 3 bases and at J to 3 bases, leaving 7 bases not matched to a gene. Germline V CDR1 and CDR2: KGHSH, LQKENI. The CDR3 nucleotides read TGTGCCAGCTCACCCCAGGACAGGGTCCTCTACAATGAGCAGTTCTTC. Protein product: CASSPQDRVLYNEQFF.

This clone was recorded only once. The chain is built from TRBV7-8 and TRBJ2-5, with a possible D match to TRBD2 (5 bases). This CDR3 is built from 13 residues. Germline V gene sequence: CDR1 SGHVS, CDR2 FQNEAQ. The germline V and J ends were trimmed by 7 bases and 5 bases, with 14 bases remaining between them. The CDR3 DNA reads as TGTGCCAGCACCCCTGAGGAGCGGGAGACCCAGTACTTC. Its protein product is CASTPEERETQYF.

The chain combines TRBV12-5 with TRBJ2-1, with D tentatively TRBD2 (6 bases). This CDR3 is 14 amino acids long. Germline CDR1 reads LGHNT; CDR2 reads FRNRAP. Trimming removed 3 bases at V and 10 bases at J, with 16 bases between. The CDR3 reads CASGFPTGVEEQFF. The CDR3 nucleotides are TGTGCTAGTGGTTTCCCGACGGGGGTAGAGGAGCAGTTCTTC. Full variable domain (rest looked up from reference TRBV12-5 and TRBJ2-1): DARVTQTPRHKVTEMGQEVTMRCQPILGHNTVFWYRQTMMQGLELLAYFRNRAPLDDSGMPKDRFSAEMPDATLATLKIQPSEPRDSAVYFCASGFPTGVEEQFFGPGTRLTVL.

J is TRBJ2-1 and V is TRBV30, with D unresolved. CDR1 is GTSNPN and CDR2 is SVGIG in the germline V gene (reference sequence). With 0 bases removed from V and 3 bases from J, the gap between germline ends came to 9 bases. The length of the CDR3 is 14 residues. CDR3 nucleotides: TGTGCCTGGAGTGTGCGAGTTAACTACAATGAGCAGTTCTTC. Its translation is CAWSVRVNYNEQFF. Combining the CDR3 with reference TRBV30 and TRBJ2-1 gives the whole variable domain SQTIHQWPATLVQPVGSPLSLECTVEGTSNPNLYWYRQAAGRGLQLLFYSVGIGQISSEVPQNLSASRPQDRQFILSSKKLLLSDSGFYLCAWSVRVNYNEQFFGPGTRLTVL.

V and J are TRBV15 and TRBJ2-7, with a tentative D call TRBD1 (7 bases). Germline CDR1 reads LNHNV; CDR2 reads YYDKDF (reference sequence). This CDR3 contains 14 residues. Deletions cut 5 bases from V and 7 bases from J, with 18 bases between. The CDR3 region has the DNA TGTGCCACCAGCGGCGGGACAGTGTCCTTGGAGCAGTACTTC. Translated, it gives CATSGGTVSLEQYF.

This sequence joins TRBV27 and TRBJ1-1; D is unclear. V dropped 3 bases and J dropped 0 bases, with 8 bases sitting between them. Per the germline V gene, CDR1 is MNHEY and CDR2 is SMNVEV (reference sequence). This CDR3 spans 14 amino acids. CDR3 DNA: TGTGCCAGCAGTTTCGGGGATATGAACACTGAAGCTTTCTTT. This translates into CASSFGDMNTEAFF.

In the case of this clone: Compared with germline, one end of the junction differs, possibly owing to a read error. The same CDR3 can be traced to other DNA sequences in this sample. The rearrangement joins TRBV5-1 to TRBJ1-1; 9 bases line up with TRBD1. The CDR3 contains 15 residues. Germline V gives CDR1 SGHRS, CDR2 YFSETQ. The CDR3 bases are TGCGCCAGCAGCTTGGGGGGGACAGGGATTACTGAAGCCTTCTTT. The encoded protein is CASSLGGTGITEAFF.

The CDR3 loop reads CASSHSQGSNQPQHF. The CDR3 DNA reads TGTGCCAGCAGCCATTCACAGGGTTCTAATCAGCCCCAGCATTTT. The chain links TRBV7-8 to TRBJ1-5; perhaps TRBD1 as D (6 bases). Germline CDR1 SGHVS, CDR2 FQNEAQ. This CDR3 spans 15 amino acids. V lost 5 bases, J lost 4 bases, and 15 bases lay in between.

The gene calls are TRBV11-3 and TRBJ2-5, with TRBD1 as a possible D gene (6 bases). CDR1 and CDR2 (germline): SGHNT, YENEEA. The V end was cut by 4 bases, the J end by 2 bases, with 17 bases between. The CDR3 consists of 16 residues. The CDR3 sequence: CASSSFVPGQQETQYF. CDR3 nucleotide sequence: TGTGCCAGCAGCTCCTTTGTCCCGGGACAACAAGAGACCCAGTACTTC.

The chain couples TRBV13 to TRBJ2-2; D is unclear. The V gene's germline CDR1 is PRHDT and CDR2 FYEKMQ (reference sequence). CDR3 length: 14 residues. Trimming removed 6 bases from V and 0 bases from J, with 8 bases in between. CDR3 protein: CASRLGANTGELFF. The CDR3 DNA is TGTGCCAGCAGACTCGGTGCGAACACCGGGGAGCTGTTTTTT.

V and J are TRBV6-6 and TRBJ2-1; 10 nucleotides align to TRBD2. There are 13 residues in the CDR3. With 6 bases clipped from V and 5 bases from J, the junction kept 1 base outside the gene matches. The germline gives CDR1 MNHNY, CDR2 SVGAGI (reference sequence). The CDR3 spells CASRLAGDNEQFF. CDR3 sequence (DNA): TGTGCCAGCAGGCTAGCGGGGGACAATGAGCAGTTCTTC.

V is TRBV29-1 and J is TRBJ2-1, with 8 bases aligning to TRBD2. The CDR3 has 13 amino acids. Losses at the gene ends were 5 bases for V and 6 bases for J; bases not matched to a gene: 6. Germline-derived CDR1 and CDR2 are SQVTM and ANQGSEA. The CDR3 DNA follows: TGCAGCGTTATGGGACTAGGGCTCAATGAGCAGTTCTTC. It codes for CSVMGLGLNEQFF.

A single count supports this clone. This sequence joins TRBV27 and TRBJ2-2; perhaps TRBD1 as D (6 bases). Trimming stripped 3 bases from V and 4 bases from J, with 9 bases between. The CDR3 length is 14 residues. Germline V CDR1 and CDR2: MNHEY, SMNVEV (reference sequence). The CDR3 loop is CASSLATGTGELFF. CDR3 DNA sequence: TGTGCCAGCAGTTTGGCGACAGGCACCGGGGAGCTGTTTTTT.

In its sample, this clone was seen once. This sequence joins TRBV5-4 and TRBJ2-2, with 14 bases lining up with TRBD2. The length of the CDR3 is 19 residues. The J segment lost 5 bases and the V segment lost 4 bases, leaving 13 bases of the junction unmatched. CDR1 and CDR2 from the germline V gene are SGHNT and YYREEE (reference sequence). This chain's CDR3 is CASSAYPGTSGSNTGELFF. CDR3 sequence (DNA): TGTGCCAGCAGCGCGTATCCTGGGACTAGCGGGAGTAATACCGGGGAGCTGTTTTTT.

The CDR3: CASSFSEYNEQFF. The CDR3, as DNA: TGTGCCAGCAGTTTTTCAGAATACAATGAGCAGTTCTTC. The chain uses TRBV27 and TRBJ2-1; D gene ambiguous. V was clipped by 3 bases and J by 4 bases, with 7 bases between them. Per the germline V gene, CDR1 is MNHEY and CDR2 is SMNVEV (reference sequence). The CDR3 sequence is 13 residues long.

The J gene is TRBJ2-1, the V gene TRBV5-1, with TRBD2 matching over 14 bases. Germline loops: CDR1 SGHRS, CDR2 YFSETQ. V lost 4 bases to trimming and J lost 6 bases; unmatched junction nucleotides: 12. The CDR3 runs to 18 residues. CDR3 region: CASSGGLAGEGIANEQFF. Here the CDR3 DNA reads TGCGCCAGCAGCGGGGGACTAGCGGGAGAAGGGATAGCCAATGAGCAGTTCTTC.

The V call is TRBV5-1, the J call TRBJ2-1; perhaps TRBD1 as D (6 bases). The V end lost 1 base, the J end lost 1 base, and 12 bases lay between the germline ends. There are 16 residues in the CDR3. CDR1 and CDR2 (germline): SGHRS, YFSETQ. This CDR3 reads CASSLLDSNSYNEQFF. The CDR3 nucleotides read TGCGCCAGCAGCTTGCTGGACAGCAATTCCTACAATGAGCAGTTCTTC. The complete variable domain, with remaining parts taken from reference TRBV5-1 and TRBJ2-1, reads KAGVTQTPRYLIKTRGQQVTLSCSPISGHRSVSWYQQTPGQGLQFLFEYFSETQRNKGNFPGRFSGRQFSNSRSEMNVSTLELGDSALYLCASSLLDSNSYNEQFFGPGTRLTVL.

The J gene is TRBJ2-3, the V gene TRBV9; D not resolved. The CDR3 is 13 residues long. Trimming pared 3 bases from V and 1 base from J, leaving 6 bases between. CDR1 and CDR2 from the germline V gene are SGDLS and YYNGEE. This chain's CDR3 is CASSDRGTDTQYF. CDR3 DNA: TGTGCCAGCAGCGACCGGGGCACAGATACGCAGTATTTT. The full variable domain, completed using reference TRBV9 and TRBJ2-3, is DSGVTQTPKHLITATGQRVTLRCSPRSGDLSVYWYQQSLDQGLQFLIQYYNGEERAKGNILERFSAQQFPDLHSELNLSSLELGDSALYFCASSDRGTDTQYFGPGTRLTVL.

The chain couples TRBV27 to TRBJ2-2; 11 bases align to TRBD2. This CDR3 spans 15 amino acids. Trimming removed 3 bases from V and 6 bases from J; junction bases left unmatched: 3. The germline V gene has CDR1 MNHEY and CDR2 SMNVEV (reference sequence). The CDR3: CASSLTSGISGELFF. CDR3 nucleotide sequence: TGTGCCAGCAGTTTGACTAGCGGGATTTCCGGGGAGCTGTTTTTT.

This clone was recorded once. The gene calls are TRBV15 and TRBJ1-5; possibly TRBD1 for D (6 bases). The CDR3 covers 15 residues. V lost 8 bases and J 0 bases, leaving 14 bases between the germline ends. CDR1 is LNHNV, CDR2 YYDKDF, per germline (reference sequence). The chain's CDR3 is CATHRDTYSNQPQHF. In DNA, the CDR3 is TGTGCCACCCACCGGGACACCTATAGCAATCAGCCCCAGCATTTT.

The rearrangement links TRBV7-9 to TRBJ2-7; TRBD1 is a possible D gene (7 bases). Germline CDR1 is SEHNR and CDR2 is FQNEAQ (reference sequence). The CDR3 runs 17 residues. V was cut by 5 bases and J by 5 bases, with 25 bases left in between. In DNA, the CDR3 is TGTGCCAGCAGCGAAGAAGACAGGGACTCCTTCGGGGACGAGCAGTACTTC. The encoded protein is CASSEEDRDSFGDEQYF.

J is TRBJ2-3 and V is TRBV19; no definite D call. The CDR3 spans 12 residues. From germline, CDR1 is LNHDA and CDR2 SQIVND (reference sequence). Trimming shortened V by 5 bases and J by 2 bases, and 5 bases separated the two germline ends. The CDR3, as DNA: TGTGCCAGTAGTCCAAACACAGATACGCAGTATTTT. It yields the protein CASSPNTDTQYF.

CDR3 sequence (DNA): TGTGCCAGCAGCTTAGCCGGGACTAGCGAGGGGCAGTACTTC. Translation: CASSLAGTSEGQYF. V and J are TRBV7-6 and TRBJ2-7; 10 nucleotides match TRBD2. Germline CDR1 reads SGHVS; CDR2 reads FNYEAQ. This CDR3 has 14 residues. Germline trimming cut 0 bases from V and 9 bases from J; bases unmatched to any gene: 5.

CDR3 in DNA: TGCAGCGTTGAGGCGGGAGTTGGCGAGCAGTACTTC. Protein sequence: CSVEAGVGEQYF. The V call is TRBV29-1, the J call TRBJ2-7, with 7 bases matching TRBD2. The germline gives CDR1 SQVTM, CDR2 ANQGSEA. J lost 6 bases, V lost 3 bases, and 5 bases had no gene match. This CDR3 contains 12 residues.

The chain links TRBV19 to TRBJ2-3; tentative D call: TRBD1 (5 bases). V gave up 3 bases and J gave up 4 bases, with 17 bases separating them. This CDR3 region has 16 residues. Looked up from germline, CDR1 is LNHDA and CDR2 is SQIVND (reference sequence). The CDR3, as DNA: TGTGCCAGTAGTATGGCCGGACATTCCAAACCAGATACGCAGTATTTT. It yields the protein CASSMAGHSKPDTQYF.

The chain links TRBV18 to TRBJ1-1; TRBD1 is a possible D gene (6 bases). This CDR3 spans 13 amino acids. Trimming pared 6 bases from V and 8 bases from J, leaving 16 bases between. Germline V gives CDR1 KGHSH, CDR2 LQKENI. The CDR3 reads CASSPGGRVEAFF. CDR3 in DNA: TGTGCCAGCTCTCCCGGGGGGCGCGTCGAAGCTTTCTTT.

The gene calls are TRBV5-1 and TRBJ1-2, with TRBD1 matching 9 bases. CDR3 length: 16 residues. Germline CDR1 and CDR2: SGHRS and YFSETQ. The V gene end was trimmed by 1 base and the J gene end by 4 bases; junction bases not matched to a gene: 8. CDR3 coding DNA: TGCGCCAGCAGCTTGACTCCGGGACAGGGCCTCTATGGCTACACCTTC. Its translation is CASSLTPGQGLYGYTF.